The 6 T cell receptor beta chains in this list originate from one sample, sequenced in a study of tumor-infiltrating lymphocytes in primary liver carcinoma. Reverse transcription of roughly 0.45 ug total RNA with a constant-region primer produced TCR beta cDNA. TCR beta libraries came from three nested multiplex PCR rounds using slightly modified ARM-PCR. Researchers ran the first two PCR rounds for roughly 11 cycles each with TRBV1-TRBV30 forward primers and a C-beta reverse primer. One entry per CDR3 protein results from TCRdb running MiXCR on the multiplex PCR reads. In the table there are tens of thousands of distinct CDR3 sequences, 60% to 80% of which are singletons. Co-extraction of both nucleic acids (RNA and DNA) used roughly 19-33 mg of unsorted bulk tissue. What was sequenced was liver tumor tissue from sampling region 4. Subset specified: tumor region T4, right-lateral pole. All receptors come from a woman aged 55-75 years with primary liver carcinoma and hepatitis B virus infection.

This chain connects TRBV20-1 to TRBJ2-7, with a tentative D call TRBD2 (5 bases). The germline CDR1 and CDR2 sequences are DFQATT and SNEGSKA (reference sequence). V was pared by 6 bases and J by 2 bases, with 20 bases between. The CDR3 length is 15 residues. CDR3 sequence: CSASSSPSRPYEQYF. CDR3 DNA sequence: TGCAGTGCCAGCTCTAGCCCAAGCCGCCCCTACGAGCAGTACTTC.

About this clonotype itself: As the CDR3 is not closed by the conserved phenylalanine or tryptophan, this likely results from a read error. The V gene is TRBV10-3, the J gene TRBJ2-1, with 11 bases identical to TRBD1. The CDR3 is 13 residues long. The V gene's germline CDR1 is ENHRY and CDR2 SYGVKD. CDR3 loop: CAIRGTGGVEQFL. For the CDR3, the DNA is TGCGCCATCAGGGGGACAGGGGGTGTTGAGCAGTTCCTC.

About this clonotype itself: At one end the junction does not follow the germline gene, possibly because of a read error. The gene calls are TRBV30 and TRBJ2-3; D remains unclear. This CDR3 has 12 amino acids. Germline CDR1 is GTSNPN and CDR2 is SVGIG (reference sequence). Here the CDR3 DNA reads TGTGCCTGGAGCGTTATTACAGATACGCGGTATTTT. Encoded protein: CAWSVITDTRYF.

Note on this clonotype: At one end, the junction sequence differs from germline, possibly due to a read error. The chain carries TRBV29-1 and TRBJ2-3, with TRBD1 matching over 10 bases. Per germline, CDR1 SQVTM and CDR2 ANQGSEA. This CDR3 is 11 amino acids long. CDR3 in amino acids: CSVADRGRVNF. CDR3 nucleotides: TGCAGCGTGGCGGACAGGGGGAGAGTGAACTTT.

The chain combines TRBV7-9 with TRBJ2-7; D may match TRBD1 or TRBD2 (6 bases each). Trimming took 7 bases from V and 1 from J, leaving 17 bases between them. The CDR3 runs to 15 residues. CDR1 and CDR2 (germline): SEHNR, FQNEAQ (reference sequence). This CDR3 reads CASIKEGGSSYEQYF. In DNA form, the CDR3 reads TGTGCCAGCATCAAGGAGGGGGGTTCTTCCTACGAGCAGTACTTC. The full variable domain, its missing parts supplied by reference TRBV7-9 and TRBJ2-7, is DTGVSQNPRHKITKRGQNVTFRCDPISEHNRLYWYRQTLGQGPEFLTYFQNEAQLEKSRLLSDRFSAERPKGSFSTLEIQRTEQGDSAMYLCASIKEGGSSYEQYFGPGTRLTVT.

The chain carries TRBV12-3 or TRBV12-4 and TRBJ2-1; TRBD2 agrees at 7 bases. This CDR3 comprises 14 residues. CDR3 amino acids: CGSTKAGTYNEQFF. CDR3 sequence (DNA): TGTGGCAGTACCAAAGCGGGAACCTACAATGAGCAGTTCTTC.